Listed here are 26 T cell receptor beta chains from one sample, sequenced in a study of blood T cell repertoires in COVID-19. Clones were read by immunoSEQ multiplex PCR, and TCRdb kept only the in-frame ones, dropping some. This table has 200,000 to 300,000 clones, around 90% appearing once. Sequencing was carried out using peripheral blood. The receptors stem from a man aged 55-75 years who had recovered from COVID-19.

This clone has a count of ten or more. This CDR3 is CASSPRQKLTDTQYF. The CDR3 DNA is TGTGCCAGCAGCCCTCGACAGAAACTCACAGATACGCAGTATTTT. This chain joins TRBV7-8 and TRBJ2-3; a weak D match, TRBD1 (5 bases). Trimming cost V 5 bases and J 2 bases, with 14 bases left between them. Germline V gene data show CDR1 as SGHVS and CDR2 as FQNEAQ. The CDR3 length is 15 residues.

The chain carries TRBV5-1 and TRBJ1-4, with 7 positions matching TRBD1. The CDR3 contains 15 residues. In germline, CDR1 is SGHRS, CDR2 YFSETQ. J lost 3 bases, V lost 0 bases, and 2 bases had no gene match. The CDR3 protein is CASSLAGTANEKLFF. The DNA of the CDR3 is TGCGCCAGCAGCTTGGCTGGGACAGCTAATGAAAAACTGTTTTTT.

The rearrangement links TRBV9 to TRBJ1-1, with a tentative D call TRBD1 (6 bases). This CDR3 contains 14 residues. V lost 1 base to trimming and J lost 0 bases, with 7 bases between them. CDR1 is SGDLS, CDR2 YYNGEE, per germline. The CDR3 region is CASSVQGMNTEAFF. The CDR3 DNA sequence: TGTGCCAGCAGCGTACAGGGGATGAACACTGAAGCTTTCTTT.

The V and J genes are TRBV9 and TRBJ2-1, with a weak D call TRBD2 (5 bases). The CDR3 length is 12 residues. V was pared by 2 bases and J by 9 bases, with 9 bases between. Germline CDR1 reads SGDLS; CDR2 reads YYNGEE. CDR3 bases: TGTGCCAGCAGCGTTAGGGAGACTGAGCAGTTCTTC. It codes for CASSVRETEQFF. The full variable domain, in which reference TRBV9 and TRBJ2-1 provide the parts outside the CDR3, is DSGVTQTPKHLITATGQRVTLRCSPRSGDLSVYWYQQSLDQGLQFLIQYYNGEERAKGNILERFSAQQFPDLHSELNLSSLELGDSALYFCASSVRETEQFFGPGTRLTVL.

This chain joins TRBV9 and TRBJ1-1, with TRBD1 identical over 7 bases. The V and J ends lost 3 bases and 4 bases, in that order; junction bases with no gene match: 6. Germline loops: CDR1 SGDLS, CDR2 YYNGEE. The length of the CDR3 is 14 residues. CDR3 in DNA: TGTGCCAGCAGCGCACAGGGGTATGGCACTGAAGCTTTCTTT. This gives the protein CASSAQGYGTEAFF.

The chain recombines TRBV19 with TRBJ1-4; D is undetermined. CDR1 and CDR2 (germline): LNHDA, SQIVND (reference sequence). Trimming stripped 10 bases from V and 6 bases from J, with 18 bases between. This CDR3 contains 14 residues. In DNA form, the CDR3 reads TGTGCCACCAAAAGCCAAACAGCGGATGAAAAACTGTTTTTT. The encoded protein is CATKSQTADEKLFF.

The CDR3 DNA is TGTGCTAGTGGTCCAGATGTGAGGGGCTACACCTTC. It translates to CASGPDVRGYTF. The chain uses TRBV12-5 and TRBJ1-2; no definite D call. The CDR3 totals 12 residues. Germline lookup yields CDR1 LGHNT and CDR2 FRNRAP. Trimming cost V 5 bases and J 8 bases, with 12 bases left between them.

This clone was seen only once. The genes are TRBV11-3 and TRBJ1-1; TRBD1 matches at 7 bases. The CDR3 contains 15 residues. J was trimmed by 6 bases and V by 7 bases; bases with no gene match: 14. Germline V gene lookup returns CDR1 SGHNT and CDR2 YENEEA. The CDR3 reads CASTYSDRDPSEAFF. The DNA of the CDR3 is TGTGCCAGCACCTACTCCGACAGGGATCCCTCTGAAGCTTTCTTT.

V usage is TRBV5-1 and J usage is TRBJ1-5; no clear D gene. The V and J ends lost 5 bases and 8 bases respectively, with 11 bases between them. The CDR3 is 12 amino acids. Germline V gene lookup returns CDR1 SGHRS and CDR2 YFSETQ. CDR3 loop: CASSLTGEPQHF. DNA of the CDR3: TGCGCCAGCAGTTTGACCGGGGAGCCCCAGCATTTT.

The chain links TRBV30 to TRBJ1-3; D not resolved. CDR1 and CDR2 from the germline V gene are GTSNPN and SVGIG (reference sequence). Trimming pared 2 bases from V and 9 bases from J, leaving 17 bases between. The CDR3 consists of 14 residues. The CDR3 DNA follows: TGTGCCTGGAGTCCCGGACTGCTCGAGGGCACCATATATTTT. Protein product: CAWSPGLLEGTIYF.

The gene calls are TRBV15 and TRBJ2-6; D remains ambiguous. With 0 bases removed from V and 9 bases from J, the gap between germline ends came to 6 bases. The length of the CDR3 is 13 residues. Germline V gives CDR1 LNHNV, CDR2 YYDKDF (reference sequence). DNA of the CDR3: TGTGCCACCAGCAGAGATCTAGTCAACGTCCTGACTTTC. This translates into CATSRDLVNVLTF.

This chain links TRBV28 with TRBJ2-7; 10 nucleotides match TRBD1. J gave up 6 bases and V 6 bases, and 5 bases lay outside the gene matches. Per germline, CDR1 MDHEN and CDR2 SYDVKM. This CDR3 has 13 residues. CDR3 region: CASRPGTGAEQYF. Here the CDR3 DNA reads TGTGCCAGCAGACCCGGGACAGGGGCCGAGCAGTACTTC.

The chain is built from TRBV28 and TRBJ1-2, with D possibly being TRBD1 (5 bases). The CDR3 spans 15 residues. In germline, CDR1 is MDHEN, CDR2 SYDVKM. V lost 2 bases and J lost 6, with 16 bases in between. The DNA of the CDR3 is TGTGCCAGCAGTTTACCCCCAGGGAAAGGCCATGGCTACACCTTC. Its protein is CASSLPPGKGHGYTF.

The chain links TRBV6-6 to TRBJ1-4; 7 nucleotides align to TRBD1. The J segment lost 5 bases and the V segment lost 7 bases, leaving 10 bases of the junction unmatched. Germline values: CDR1 MNHNY, CDR2 SVGAGI (reference sequence). This CDR3 has 15 residues. DNA of the CDR3: TGTGCCAGCATAAGACAGGGTGCAGTAAATGAAAAACTGTTTTTT. Its protein is CASIRQGAVNEKLFF.

This chain joins TRBV5-1 and TRBJ1-1; 7 bases match TRBD1. Germline loops: CDR1 SGHRS, CDR2 YFSETQ. Trimming removed 4 bases from V and 4 bases from J; junction bases left unmatched: 10. The CDR3 has 15 residues. CDR3 coding DNA: TGCGCCAGCAGCCCAGTGGTAGGGGGCGGCACTGAAGCTTTCTTT. This gives the protein CASSPVVGGGTEAFF.

This clone has only one observation. This chain connects TRBV9 to TRBJ2-2, with a possible D match to TRBD2 (7 bases). Germline V gives CDR1 SGDLS, CDR2 YYNGEE. CDR3 size: 16 residues. The V gene lost 4 bases and the J gene lost 1 base, with 14 bases spanning the gap. CDR3 in amino acids: CASSPPRGLNTGELFF. The DNA of the CDR3 is TGTGCCAGCAGCCCCCCGCGGGGGCTGAACACCGGGGAGCTGTTTTTT.

The J gene is TRBJ2-7, the V gene TRBV28; D remains unclear. Trimming cost V 7 bases and J 5 bases, with 9 bases left between them. Germline-derived CDR1 and CDR2 are MDHEN and SYDVKM. This CDR3 has 11 residues. The CDR3 sequence: CASTESHEQYF. The CDR3 nucleotides read TGTGCCAGCACGGAGAGCCACGAGCAGTACTTC.

This chain connects TRBV28 to TRBJ1-5, with D hard to call. Germline V gene data show CDR1 as MDHEN and CDR2 as SYDVKM. There are 12 residues in the CDR3. Trimming removed 3 bases at V and 4 bases at J, with 4 bases between. CDR3 protein: CASSFSNQPQHF. CDR3 coding DNA: TGTGCCAGCAGTTTCAGTAATCAGCCCCAGCATTTT.

The rearrangement joins TRBV15 to TRBJ1-5, with D uncertain. In germline, CDR1 is LNHNV, CDR2 YYDKDF (reference sequence). This CDR3 has 14 amino acids. With 5 bases removed from V and 2 bases from J, the gap between germline ends came to 10 bases. CDR3 sequence reads: CATSAGGRNQPQHF. The CDR3 DNA follows: TGTGCCACCAGCGCTGGAGGGCGCAATCAGCCCCAGCATTTT.

The count of this clone is one. The V and J genes are TRBV5-1 and TRBJ2-7; 9 bases match TRBD1. V shed 4 bases, J shed 5 bases, and the junction held 10 bases outside the gene matches. Germline CDR1 reads SGHRS; CDR2 reads YFSETQ. The CDR3 spans 15 residues. This CDR3 is CASSVGGQGAHEQYF. In DNA form, the CDR3 reads TGCGCCAGCAGCGTCGGGGGACAGGGTGCCCACGAGCAGTACTTC.

V is TRBV28 and J is TRBJ1-3, with D perhaps TRBD1 (5 bases). V was cut by 5 bases and J by 4 bases, with 18 bases left in between. The CDR3 runs to 16 residues. CDR1 is MDHEN, CDR2 SYDVKM, per germline. For the CDR3, the DNA is TGTGCCAGCAGTACCCCCGGCAGGGTGGGAGGAAACACCATATATTTT. It specifies CASSTPGRVGGNTIYF.

This rearrangement joins TRBV28 to TRBJ1-2, with 9 bases aligning to TRBD1. Looked up from germline, CDR1 is MDHEN and CDR2 is SYDVKM. This CDR3 spans 14 amino acids. Trimming removed 5 bases from V and 4 bases from J; junction bases left unmatched: 5. The CDR3 sequence is CASSPGQGIYGYTF. DNA of the CDR3: TGTGCCAGCAGTCCGGGACAGGGTATCTATGGCTACACCTTC.

This clone was seen only once. The rearrangement uses TRBV19 and TRBJ1-1; 11 bases match TRBD1. The CDR3 is made up of 17 amino acids. V trimming: 5 bases; J trimming: 2 bases; junction bases outside the gene matches: 10. Per germline, CDR1 LNHDA and CDR2 SQIVND (reference sequence). The CDR3 spells CASSAQDRGLSNTEAFF. In DNA, the CDR3 is TGTGCCAGTAGTGCCCAGGACAGGGGGCTTTCCAACACTGAAGCTTTCTTT.

V usage is TRBV7-8 and J usage is TRBJ1-5, with D unclear. The CDR3 spans 15 residues. Germline V gives CDR1 SGHVS, CDR2 FQNEAQ. Trimming left V 5 bases short and J 2 bases short, with 13 bases between. CDR3 residues: CASSLSLGGNQPQHF. CDR3 coding DNA: TGTGCCAGCAGCCTTAGTTTGGGAGGCAATCAGCCCCAGCATTTT.

This chain uses TRBV7-6 with TRBJ2-6; perhaps TRBD1 as D (6 bases). Trimming shortened V by 0 bases and J by 1 base, and 22 bases separated the two germline ends. This CDR3 region has 21 residues. Germline assignment: CDR1 SGHVS and CDR2 FNYEAQ. CDR3 coding DNA: TGTGCCAGCAGCTTAGCACCCCCAAGGAGACAGGATAGGTCTGGGGCCAACGTCCTGACTTTC. This codes for CASSLAPPRRQDRSGANVLTF. Filled out from reference TRBV7-6 and TRBJ2-6, the complete variable domain reads GAGVSQSPRYKVTKRGQDVALRCDPISGHVSLYWYRQALGQGPEFLTYFNYEAQQDKSGLPNDRFSAERPEGSISTLTIQRTEQRDSAMYRCASSLAPPRRQDRSGANVLTFGAGSRLTVL.

The chain couples TRBV6-5 to TRBJ1-1, with D uncertain. This CDR3 has 13 residues. Germline lookup yields CDR1 MNHEY and CDR2 SVGAGI. V lost 6 bases and J 5 bases, leaving 13 bases between the germline ends. CDR3 region: CASRRLGETEAFF. CDR3 sequence (DNA): TGTGCCAGCAGACGACTTGGGGAGACTGAAGCTTTCTTT.